Following are 29 T cell receptor beta chains from one sample sequenced in a study of blood T cell repertoires in COVID-19. The data were produced by immunoSEQ multiplex PCR, yet TCRdb's version contains in-frame clones alone and is incomplete. The data contain about 180,000 clones, more than 70% of them singletons. The sequencing input was peripheral blood. The receptors were gathered from a person between 65 and 79 years old with COVID-19, enrolled during active disease.

This clone is termed large. The chain employs TRBV24-1 and TRBJ2-7, with a tentative D call TRBD1 (6 bases). CDR3 size: 11 residues. Germline lookup yields CDR1 KGHDR and CDR2 SFDVKD. Trimming left V 4 bases short and J 6 bases short, with 6 bases between. The CDR3 here is CATSEGGEQYF. DNA of the CDR3: TGTGCCACCAGTGAAGGGGGCGAGCAGTACTTC.

The rearrangement links TRBV7-2 to TRBJ1-1, with 7 bases lining up with TRBD1. CDR3 length: 15 amino acids. Germline-derived CDR1 and CDR2 are SGHTA and FQGNSA. J was trimmed by 1 base and V by 5 bases; bases with no gene match: 7. The CDR3 DNA sequence: TGTGCCAGCAGCAGGCAACAGGGGACGAACACTGAAGCTTTCTTT. Its protein product is CASSRQQGTNTEAFF.

The rearrangement joins TRBV7-2 to TRBJ2-7, with D perhaps TRBD2 (5 bases). There are 12 residues in the CDR3. Germline-derived CDR1 and CDR2 are SGHTA and FQGNSA. The V end was cut by 4 bases, the J end by 4 bases, with 8 bases between. The CDR3, as DNA: TGTGCCAGCAGCTGGACTCCTTACGAGCAGTACTTC. It codes for CASSWTPYEQYF.

The gene calls are TRBV11-1 and TRBJ2-7, with 11 bases aligning to TRBD1. In germline, CDR1 is SGHAT, CDR2 FQDESV (reference sequence). CDR3 length equals 15 residues. Trimming cost V 5 bases and J 4 bases; bases outside gene matches: 7. The CDR3 here is CASSPGTGGRYEQYF. Here the CDR3 DNA reads TGTGCCAGCAGCCCCGGGACAGGGGGACGGTACGAGCAGTACTTC.

The rearrangement uses TRBV7-2 and TRBJ2-7; 8 positions match TRBD2. Germline CDR1 and CDR2: SGHTA and FQGNSA. This CDR3 spans 14 amino acids. J lost 3 bases, V lost 2 bases, and 3 bases had no gene match. For the CDR3, the DNA is TGTGCCAGCAGCTTAAGCGGGGGCCACTACGAGCAGTACTTC. Its translation is CASSLSGGHYEQYF.

The chain employs TRBV7-2 and TRBJ1-6; a weak D match, TRBD1 (6 bases). Looked up from germline, CDR1 is SGHTA and CDR2 is FQGNSA. V lost 1 base and J lost 7, with 8 bases in between. The CDR3 runs 14 residues. CDR3 residues: CASSLGTVNSPLHF. CDR3 sequence (DNA): TGTGCCAGCAGCTTAGGGACAGTCAATTCACCCCTCCACTTT. The whole variable domain, filled in from reference TRBV7-2 and TRBJ1-6, reads GAGVSQSPSNKVTEKGKDVELRCDPISGHTALYWYRQSLGQGLEFLIYFQGNSAPDKSGLPSDRFSAERTGGSVSTLTIQRTQQEDSAVYLCASSLGTVNSPLHFGNGTRLTVT.

The CDR3 DNA sequence: TGTGCCAGCAGTTACTCGGGGGGCACTGAAGCTTTCTTT. Encoded protein: CASSYSGGTEAFF. V and J are TRBV6-5 and TRBJ1-1; possibly TRBD1 for D (5 bases). The CDR3 runs 13 residues. Looked up from germline, CDR1 is MNHEY and CDR2 is SVGAGI. V dropped 0 bases and J dropped 4 bases, with 6 bases sitting between them.

V and J are TRBV19 and TRBJ1-1; possible D gene TRBD1, 5 bases. Germline V gene sequence: CDR1 LNHDA, CDR2 SQIVND (reference sequence). This CDR3 spans 13 amino acids. Deletions cut 6 bases from V and 12 bases from J, with 20 bases between. The CDR3 coding sequence is TGTGCCAGTAGCCCACAGAAGGGGTTGACGCCTTTCTTT. This translates into CASSPQKGLTPFF.

The chain joins TRBV2 to TRBJ2-3; D not certain. Trimming took 0 bases from V and 6 from J, leaving 10 bases between them. CDR3 size: 14 residues. Germline V gene lookup returns CDR1 SNHLY and CDR2 FYNNEI. CDR3 DNA: TGTGCCAGCAGTGAAGCGCGTCTCCTCGATACGCAGTATTTT. This codes for CASSEARLLDTQYF.

The V call is TRBV19, the J call TRBJ2-2, with TRBD1 as a possible D gene (6 bases). This CDR3 has 16 residues. Per germline, CDR1 LNHDA and CDR2 SQIVND (reference sequence). The V end lost 6 bases, the J end lost 7 bases, and 21 bases lay between the germline ends. CDR3 region: CASRGGTRGKGGELFF. DNA of the CDR3: TGTGCCAGTAGAGGGGGAACGAGGGGCAAAGGCGGGGAGCTGTTTTTT.

The chain joins TRBV2 to TRBJ2-5, with D maybe TRBD2 (6 bases). This CDR3 is built from 13 residues. Trimming removed 7 bases at V and 1 base at J, with 10 bases between. Germline V lookup: CDR1 SNHLY, CDR2 FYNNEI. The CDR3 DNA follows: TGTGCCAGCATTCGGGACTCCCAAGAGACCCAGTACTTC. It is translated as CASIRDSQETQYF.

This clone was counted only a few times. The rearrangement links TRBV7-6 to TRBJ2-5; 8 bases are a match to TRBD2. The CDR3 has 15 residues. Germline assignment: CDR1 SGHVS and CDR2 FNYEAQ. The V segment lost 4 bases and the J segment 7 bases; nucleotides outside the gene matches: 11. CDR3 loop: CASSSPREVFGTQYF. CDR3 in DNA: TGTGCCAGCAGCTCTCCGCGGGAGGTCTTCGGGACCCAGTACTTC. Together with reference TRBV7-6 and TRBJ2-5, the CDR3 gives the full variable domain: GAGVSQSPRYKVTKRGQDVALRCDPISGHVSLYWYRQALGQGPEFLTYFNYEAQQDKSGLPNDRFSAERPEGSISTLTIQRTEQRDSAMYRCASSSPREVFGTQYFGPGTRLLVL.

This chain connects TRBV7-7 to TRBJ2-5, with TRBD1 matching 7 bases. V lost 0 bases, J lost 4 bases, and 8 bases stayed unmatched. The CDR3 sequence is 16 residues long. Germline assignment: CDR1 SSHAT and CDR2 FNYEAQ (reference sequence). The CDR3 coding sequence is TGTGCCAGCAGCTTAGCCCCGACAGGGTTTGGAGAGACCCAGTACTTC. Its protein is CASSLAPTGFGETQYF.

V is TRBV18 and J is TRBJ2-2; TRBD2 matches at 12 bases. V gave up 5 bases and J gave up 0 bases; unmatched junction bases: 1. The germline V gene has CDR1 KGHSH and CDR2 LQKENI. The CDR3 contains 16 residues. Here the CDR3 DNA reads TGTGCCAGCTCAACTAGCGGGGGGACGAACACCGGGGAGCTGTTTTTT. Translating it yields CASSTSGGTNTGELFF.

The chain recombines TRBV7-9 with TRBJ2-5; D perhaps matches TRBD1 (6 bases). This CDR3 is built from 14 residues. Looked up from germline, CDR1 is SEHNR and CDR2 is FQNEAQ (reference sequence). Trimming took off 0 bases at V and 7 bases at J, with 12 bases between the two ends. CDR3 sequence reads: CASSLAGQTGTQYF. The CDR3 coding sequence is TGTGCCAGCAGCTTAGCCGGACAGACGGGGACCCAGTACTTC.

The chain combines TRBV4-2 with TRBJ2-7, with 9 bases identical to TRBD2. V shed 0 bases and J 5 bases; nucleotides not matched to a gene: 11. This CDR3 contains 17 residues. Germline V gene sequence: CDR1 LGHNA, CDR2 YNFKEQ. The CDR3 loop is CASSQDPGVAGDHEQYF. The DNA of the CDR3 is TGTGCCAGCAGCCAAGACCCCGGGGTAGCGGGAGACCACGAGCAGTACTTC.

For the CDR3, the DNA is TGTGCCAGCAGCTTAGGCGGGGGAAGGGGCAATGAGCAGTTCTTC. Translating it yields CASSLGGGRGNEQFF. The V gene is TRBV11-3, the J gene TRBJ2-1; 7 bases are shared with TRBD2. Germline V gives CDR1 SGHNT, CDR2 YENEEA. CDR3 size: 15 residues. J was trimmed by 6 bases and V by 1 base; bases with no gene match: 6.

The chain is built from TRBV6-5 and TRBJ1-1; 9 bases match TRBD1. This CDR3 has 15 amino acids. CDR1 MNHEY and CDR2 SVGAGI come from the germline V gene. J lost 3 bases, V lost 6 bases, and 8 bases had no gene match. This CDR3 is CASRSRTGDHTEAFF. The DNA of the CDR3 is TGTGCCAGCAGGTCACGGACAGGGGATCACACTGAAGCTTTCTTT.

The chain has TRBV11-2 and TRBJ2-5; D might be TRBD2 (5 bases). CDR1 is SGHAT and CDR2 is FQNNGV in the germline V gene. The CDR3 consists of 14 residues. Trimming pared 5 bases from V and 5 bases from J, leaving 15 bases between. The CDR3 DNA reads as TGTGCCAGCAGCCGCACTAGGACCCAGGAGACCCAGTACTTC. Its protein is CASSRTRTQETQYF.

The chain uses TRBV2 and TRBJ1-3; 7 bases line up with TRBD1. CDR1 and CDR2 (germline): SNHLY, FYNNEI. J was trimmed by 0 bases and V by 4 bases; bases with no gene match: 3. This CDR3 contains 15 residues. The CDR3 region is CASSVAGGSGNTIYF. Written as DNA, the CDR3 is TGTGCCAGCAGTGTGGCAGGGGGCTCTGGAAACACCATATATTTT.

The rearrangement joins TRBV5-1 to TRBJ2-1, with D unclear. The CDR3 consists of 16 residues. V was trimmed by 3 bases and J by 0 bases, leaving 13 bases between them. Looked up from germline, CDR1 is SGHRS and CDR2 is YFSETQ. The CDR3 DNA reads TGCGCCAGCAGCTCGACCAGACTGAGCTCCTACAATGAGCAGTTCTTC. Its protein is CASSSTRLSSYNEQFF.

About this clone itself: Other DNA sequences in this specimen translate into the identical CDR3. This sequence joins TRBV7-2 and TRBJ2-6; possibly TRBD2 for D (6 bases). The germline V gene encodes CDR1 SGHTA and CDR2 FQGNSA. The CDR3 sequence is 16 residues long. V lost 4 bases to trimming and J lost 1 base, with 11 bases between them. The CDR3 region is CASSSARGSGANVLTF. CDR3 bases: TGTGCCAGCAGCTCTGCACGGGGGTCTGGGGCCAACGTCCTGACTTTC.

The CDR3 bases are TGTGCCAGCAGCCCTGGACAGGACTATGGCTACACCTTC. Translation gives CASSPGQDYGYTF. The genes are TRBV11-2 and TRBJ1-2; TRBD1 agrees at 7 bases. CDR1 is SGHAT and CDR2 is FQNNGV in the germline V gene. J was trimmed by 3 bases and V by 5 bases; bases with no gene match: 3. CDR3 length: 13 residues.

On this clone: Other DNA sequences in the sample encode the same CDR3. The chain links TRBV18 to TRBJ2-7; TRBD1 matches at 7 bases. The CDR3 is made up of 14 amino acids. Trimming at V came to 1 base and at J to 4 bases, leaving 4 bases not matched to a gene. The germline V gene encodes CDR1 KGHSH and CDR2 LQKENI. CDR3 protein: CASSPRQGVYEQYF. The CDR3 DNA reads as TGTGCCAGCTCACCACGGCAGGGGGTATACGAGCAGTACTTC.

This clone was found a few times. The chain combines TRBV6-6 with TRBJ1-5; unclear D gene. The germline V gene encodes CDR1 MNHNY and CDR2 SVGAGI (reference sequence). This CDR3 region has 13 residues. Trimming cost V 0 bases and J 5 bases, with 5 bases left between them. CDR3 bases: TGTGCCAGCAGTTACTCTCCCTATCAGCCCCAGCATTTT. It is translated as CASSYSPYQPQHF.

The chain is built from TRBV27 and TRBJ2-7; 15 nucleotides agree with TRBD2. The CDR3 extends over 15 amino acids. In germline, CDR1 is MNHEY, CDR2 SMNVEV (reference sequence). The trim removed 5 bases at V and 1 base at J, leaving 0 bases unmatched. The CDR3 reads CASSGTSGRSYEQYF. Written as DNA, the CDR3 is TGTGCCAGCAGTGGGACTAGCGGGAGGTCCTACGAGCAGTACTTC.

The J gene is TRBJ2-2, the V gene TRBV29-1; no definite D call. The germline CDR1 and CDR2 sequences are SQVTM and ANQGSEA. The CDR3 runs to 12 residues. The V end was cut by 5 bases, the J end by 0 bases, with 4 bases between. The CDR3 reads CSVRSNTGELFF. CDR3 nucleotide sequence: TGCAGCGTTCGGTCGAACACCGGGGAGCTGTTTTTT.

The V call is TRBV5-1, the J call TRBJ2-3; the match to TRBD2 covers 7 bases. Germline V gene sequence: CDR1 SGHRS, CDR2 YFSETQ. The ends lost 0 bases at V and 7 bases at J; junction bases unmatched: 5. CDR3 length: 14 amino acids. CDR3 DNA: TGCGCCAGCAGCTTGGATGGGGGGGAGAATACGCAGTATTTT. Translating it yields CASSLDGGENTQYF.

The rearrangement uses TRBV4-3 and TRBJ2-7; 8 bases align to TRBD1. Germline loops: CDR1 LGHNA, CDR2 YSLEER. Trimming removed 3 bases from V and 6 bases from J; junction bases left unmatched: 7. The CDR3 loop spans 14 amino acids. CDR3 nucleotide sequence: TGCGCCAGCAGCCAGGAGACAGGGGCGAGCGAGCAGTACTTC. Amino acid sequence: CASSQETGASEQYF.